One and the same sample provided the 14 T cell receptor beta chains below, sequenced in a study of T cell responses to AZD1222 COVID-19 vaccine. Profiled with immunoSEQ multiplex PCR; TCRdb holds only in-frame clones, not every one. The data show 75,000 to 100,000 clones, 88% seen once. The specimen comprised peripheral blood, sampled on day 0 of AZD1222 vaccination. These receptors came from an adult in good health.

The V call is TRBV5-5, the J call TRBJ1-1; D unclear. There are 13 residues in the CDR3. Germline V CDR1 and CDR2: SGHKS, YYEKEE (reference sequence). Trimming stripped 4 bases from V and 0 bases from J, with 7 bases between. CDR3 coding DNA: TGTGCCAGCAGCCTTGACATGAACACTGAAGCTTTCTTT. Translation gives CASSLDMNTEAFF.

V is TRBV5-1 and J is TRBJ1-1; 8 nucleotides agree with TRBD1. This CDR3 region has 12 residues. CDR1 is SGHRS, CDR2 YFSETQ, per germline. V lost 5 bases and J lost 8; bases outside the gene matches: 5. The CDR3 DNA reads TGCGCCAGCAGAAAGGGACAGGACGAAGCTTTCTTT. Translation gives CASRKGQDEAFF.

This chain connects TRBV27 to TRBJ2-7; 9 positions agree with TRBD2. The CDR3 sequence is 14 residues long. The trim removed 5 bases at V and 2 bases at J, leaving 4 bases unmatched. Germline V gene sequence: CDR1 MNHEY, CDR2 SMNVEV (reference sequence). Here the CDR3 reads CASSPGLATYEQYF. CDR3 bases: TGTGCCAGCAGTCCGGGACTAGCTACCTACGAGCAGTACTTC.

The chain carries TRBV6-5 and TRBJ1-5; 7 bases line up with TRBD1. The ends lost 7 bases at V and 3 bases at J; junction bases unmatched: 6. Germline CDR1 is MNHEY and CDR2 is SVGAGI. CDR3 length: 14 residues. Here the CDR3 reads CASKSGQHNQPQHF. In DNA form, the CDR3 reads TGTGCCAGCAAGTCGGGACAGCACAATCAGCCCCAGCATTTT.

This chain links TRBV19 with TRBJ2-6, with 7 bases that match TRBD1. The CDR3 extends over 18 amino acids. Germline lookup yields CDR1 LNHDA and CDR2 SQIVND (reference sequence). V lost 6 bases, J lost 0 bases, and 11 bases stayed unmatched. The CDR3 spells CASRRTGPAVSGANVLTF. CDR3 nucleotide sequence: TGTGCCAGTAGGCGGACAGGTCCGGCGGTCTCTGGGGCCAACGTCCTGACTTTC.

The chain couples TRBV11-1 to TRBJ2-1, with 13 nucleotides matching TRBD2. V shed 5 bases and J 6 bases; nucleotides not matched to a gene: 4. Germline values: CDR1 SGHAT, CDR2 FQDESV (reference sequence). CDR3 length equals 15 residues. The CDR3 region has the DNA TGTGCCAGCAGCGATGGACTAGCGGGAGTCAATGAGCAGTTCTTC. Residues: CASSDGLAGVNEQFF. The full variable domain, in which reference TRBV11-1 and TRBJ2-1 provide the parts outside the CDR3, is EAEVAQSPRYKITEKSQAVAFWCDPISGHATLYWYRQILGQGPELLVQFQDESVVDDSQLPKDRFSAERLKGVDSTLKIQPAELGDSAMYLCASSDGLAGVNEQFFGPGTRLTVL.

The chain combines TRBV4-1 with TRBJ1-2, with D possibly being TRBD1 (5 bases). This CDR3 has 18 amino acids. V lost 2 bases, J lost 2 bases, and 21 bases lay in between. Looked up from germline, CDR1 is MGHRA and CDR2 is YSYEKL. CDR3 region: CASSQWTQGMRSNYGYTF. The CDR3 coding sequence is TGCGCCAGCAGCCAATGGACCCAGGGAATGAGGTCCAACTATGGCTACACCTTC.

This clone was observed a few times. The chain combines TRBV30 with TRBJ1-2, with D unresolved. The CDR3 runs to 13 residues. The ends were cut back, 3 bases at V and 8 bases at J, with 16 bases in the middle. The germline CDR1 and CDR2 sequences are GTSNPN and SVGIG (reference sequence). The CDR3 sequence: CAWSRDPFEGYTF. In DNA, the CDR3 is TGTGCCTGGAGCCGAGACCCCTTCGAAGGCTACACCTTC.

This rearrangement joins TRBV2 to TRBJ1-2, with 8 positions matching TRBD1. This CDR3 has 14 amino acids. CDR1 and CDR2 from the germline V gene are SNHLY and FYNNEI. Losses at the gene ends were 5 bases for V and 0 bases for J; bases not matched to a gene: 2. The CDR3 sequence is CASSLDRANYGYTF. CDR3 bases: TGTGCCAGCAGTCTGGACAGGGCTAACTATGGCTACACCTTC.

The V gene is TRBV28, the J gene TRBJ2-1; a weak D match, TRBD2 (5 bases). There are 16 residues in the CDR3. Per the germline V gene, CDR1 is MDHEN and CDR2 is SYDVKM. With 3 bases removed from V and 8 bases from J, the gap between germline ends came to 20 bases. The CDR3 loop reads CASSFSAVMDFHEQFF. CDR3 nucleotide sequence: TGTGCCAGCAGTTTCTCAGCGGTAATGGATTTCCATGAGCAGTTCTTC. Full variable domain (rest looked up from reference TRBV28 and TRBJ2-1): DVKVTQSSRYLVKRTGEKVFLECVQDMDHENMFWYRQDPGLGLRLIYFSYDVKMKEKGDIPEGYSVSREKKERFSLILESASTNQTSMYLCASSFSAVMDFHEQFFGPGTRLTVL.

V and J are TRBV29-1 and TRBJ2-7; possibly TRBD2 for D (6 bases). The CDR3 totals 13 residues. Trimming took off 7 bases at V and 0 bases at J, with 13 bases between the two ends. Per germline, CDR1 SQVTM and CDR2 ANQGSEA. CDR3 DNA sequence: TGCAGCGCCCTGTCGGGGGACTCCTACGAGCAGTACTTC. Protein product: CSALSGDSYEQYF.

The chain uses TRBV9 and TRBJ2-7; D not resolved. CDR1 is SGDLS, CDR2 YYNGEE, per germline. This CDR3 contains 18 residues. Trimming stripped 0 bases from V and 3 bases from J, with 22 bases between. As DNA, the CDR3 is TGTGCCAGCAGCGTAGATGTAAACGGTAGGCAGAACCTCTACGAGCAGTACTTC. Its translation: CASSVDVNGRQNLYEQYF. Complete variable domain (other parts from reference TRBV9 and TRBJ2-7): DSGVTQTPKHLITATGQRVTLRCSPRSGDLSVYWYQQSLDQGLQFLIQYYNGEERAKGNILERFSAQQFPDLHSELNLSSLELGDSALYFCASSVDVNGRQNLYEQYFGPGTRLTVT.

The genes are TRBV7-8 and TRBJ1-3, with D unclear. Looked up from germline, CDR1 is SGHVS and CDR2 is FQNEAQ. This CDR3 comprises 15 residues. V was trimmed by 1 base and J by 4 bases, leaving 11 bases between them. DNA of the CDR3: TGTGCCAGCAGCTTAGACCGACGACCCGGAAACACCATATATTTT. Translating gives CASSLDRRPGNTIYF.

The rearrangement joins TRBV5-1 to TRBJ1-5; 7 positions match TRBD1. V lost 7 bases to trimming and J lost 3 bases; unmatched junction nucleotides: 4. The CDR3 totals 13 residues. Germline V CDR1 and CDR2: SGHRS, YFSETQ. The CDR3 loop reads CASSQGINQPQHF. For the CDR3, the DNA is TGCGCCAGCTCACAGGGGATCAATCAGCCCCAGCATTTT.